Below, 8 T cell receptor beta chains from the same sample are listed, as sequenced in a study of response to subunit inactivated influenza vaccine. MiXCR, run by TCRdb on the RT-PCR reads, gives a single entry per CDR3 protein. The sample has approximately 570,000 distinct CDR3 sequences; under 9% are singletons. Sample: PBMCs from blood, taken about 24 months after vaccination. These TCRs come from a man in his fifties or sixties who received an inactivated influenza vaccine.

This clonotype was counted many times. The chain couples TRBV2 to TRBJ1-1; 8 bases agree with TRBD1. CDR1 and CDR2 from the germline V gene are SNHLY and FYNNEI. J was trimmed by 7 bases and V by 9 bases; bases with no gene match: 10. The CDR3 contains 13 residues. This chain's CDR3 is CASPGAGGNEAFF. As DNA, the CDR3 is TGTGCCAGTCCCGGGGCAGGGGGCAATGAAGCTTTCTTT.

The chain has TRBV5-1 and TRBJ1-2, with 9 bases aligning to TRBD1. The length of the CDR3 is 13 residues. Germline V CDR1 and CDR2: SGHRS, YFSETQ. J lost 6 bases, V lost 7 bases, and 7 bases had no gene match. CDR3 bases: TGCGCCAGCCGGACAGGGGCTGGAGATGGCTACACCTTC. Encoded protein: CASRTGAGDGYTF.

The sample holds many counts of this clonotype. This CDR3 reads CASSQVWGANQPQHF. In DNA, the CDR3 is TGCGCCAGCAGCCAAGTCTGGGGGGCCAATCAGCCCCAGCATTTT. The chain links TRBV4-3 to TRBJ1-5, with D tentatively TRBD1 (6 bases). The CDR3 sequence is 15 residues long. V lost 1 base, J lost 3 bases, and 10 bases lay in between. Per the germline V gene, CDR1 is LGHNA and CDR2 is YSLEER.

This clonotype was found many times. The chain joins TRBV6-5 to TRBJ2-7; 10 bases line up with TRBD1. J lost 4 bases, V lost 0 bases, and 3 bases had no gene match. The germline V gene has CDR1 MNHEY and CDR2 SVGAGI. The CDR3 loop spans 15 amino acids. This CDR3 reads CASSYSTGQGYEQYF. DNA for the CDR3: TGTGCCAGCAGTTACTCGACGGGACAGGGGTACGAGCAGTACTTC.

This clonotype turned up a few times. This chain links TRBV29-1 with TRBJ1-1; 7 bases line up with TRBD1. J was trimmed by 4 bases and V by 6 bases; bases with no gene match: 11. CDR1 and CDR2 (germline): SQVTM, ANQGSEA. The CDR3 totals 14 residues. The CDR3 protein is CSVQGEAAATEAFF. The CDR3 DNA follows: TGCAGCGTCCAGGGGGAGGCGGCGGCCACTGAAGCTTTCTTT.

In this sample, this clonotype turned up a few times. The chain combines TRBV5-1 with TRBJ2-3; maybe TRBD2 (6 bases). CDR1 SGHRS and CDR2 YFSETQ come from the germline V gene. Trimming shortened V by 7 bases and J by 6 bases, and 15 bases separated the two germline ends. The CDR3 is 13 amino acids. The CDR3 protein is CASSPGGRDTQYF. In DNA, the CDR3 is TGCGCCAGCTCCCCCGGGGGAAGGGATACGCAGTATTTT.

The CDR3 reads CASSNHRDSGEQFF. CDR3 DNA sequence: TGTGCCAGCAGTAACCACCGGGACTCGGGTGAGCAGTTCTTC. This chain links TRBV12-3 or TRBV12-4 with TRBJ2-1; the D gene is possibly TRBD2 (6 bases). Trimming took 5 bases from V and 9 from J, leaving 17 bases between them. This CDR3 has 14 amino acids.

V gene TRBV6-2 or TRBV6-3 combines with J gene TRBJ2-7; D could derive from TRBD1 or TRBD2 (5 bases each). The CDR3 sequence is 14 residues long. Per germline, CDR1 MNHEY and CDR2 SVGEGT. V was cut by 7 bases and J by 3 bases, with 16 bases left in between. The CDR3 coding sequence is TGTGCCAGCACCAGAACAAGTGGGGGCTACGAGCAGTACTTC. Protein product: CASTRTSGGYEQYF.